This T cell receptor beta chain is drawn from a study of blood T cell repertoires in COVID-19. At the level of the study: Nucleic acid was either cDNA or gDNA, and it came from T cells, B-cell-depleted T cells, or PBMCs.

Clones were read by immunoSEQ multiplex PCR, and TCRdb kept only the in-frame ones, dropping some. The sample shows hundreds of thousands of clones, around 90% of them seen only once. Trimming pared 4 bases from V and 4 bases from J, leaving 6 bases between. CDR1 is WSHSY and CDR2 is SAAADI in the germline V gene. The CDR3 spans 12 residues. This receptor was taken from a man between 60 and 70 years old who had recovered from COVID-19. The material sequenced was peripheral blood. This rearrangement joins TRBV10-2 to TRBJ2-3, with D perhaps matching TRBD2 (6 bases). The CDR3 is CASSGGADTQYF. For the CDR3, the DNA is TGCGCCAGCAGTGGGGGGGCAGATACGCAGTATTTT.